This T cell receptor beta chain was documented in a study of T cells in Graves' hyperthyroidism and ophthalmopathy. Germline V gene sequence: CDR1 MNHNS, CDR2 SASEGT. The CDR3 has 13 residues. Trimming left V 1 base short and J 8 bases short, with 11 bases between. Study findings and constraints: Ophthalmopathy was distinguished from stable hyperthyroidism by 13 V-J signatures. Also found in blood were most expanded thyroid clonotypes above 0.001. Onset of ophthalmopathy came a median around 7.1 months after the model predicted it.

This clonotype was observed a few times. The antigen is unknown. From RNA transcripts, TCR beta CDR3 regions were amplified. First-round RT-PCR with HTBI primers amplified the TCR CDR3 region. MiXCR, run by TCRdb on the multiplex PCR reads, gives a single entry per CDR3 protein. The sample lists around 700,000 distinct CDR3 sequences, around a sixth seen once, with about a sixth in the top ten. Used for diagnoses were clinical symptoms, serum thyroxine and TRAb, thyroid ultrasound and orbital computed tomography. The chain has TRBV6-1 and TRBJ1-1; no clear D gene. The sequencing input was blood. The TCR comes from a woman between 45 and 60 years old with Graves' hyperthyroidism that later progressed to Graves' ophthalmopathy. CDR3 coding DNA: TGTGCCAGCAGTGAAGGTTGGGGAGCCGAAGCTTTCTTT. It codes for CASSEGWGAEAFF.